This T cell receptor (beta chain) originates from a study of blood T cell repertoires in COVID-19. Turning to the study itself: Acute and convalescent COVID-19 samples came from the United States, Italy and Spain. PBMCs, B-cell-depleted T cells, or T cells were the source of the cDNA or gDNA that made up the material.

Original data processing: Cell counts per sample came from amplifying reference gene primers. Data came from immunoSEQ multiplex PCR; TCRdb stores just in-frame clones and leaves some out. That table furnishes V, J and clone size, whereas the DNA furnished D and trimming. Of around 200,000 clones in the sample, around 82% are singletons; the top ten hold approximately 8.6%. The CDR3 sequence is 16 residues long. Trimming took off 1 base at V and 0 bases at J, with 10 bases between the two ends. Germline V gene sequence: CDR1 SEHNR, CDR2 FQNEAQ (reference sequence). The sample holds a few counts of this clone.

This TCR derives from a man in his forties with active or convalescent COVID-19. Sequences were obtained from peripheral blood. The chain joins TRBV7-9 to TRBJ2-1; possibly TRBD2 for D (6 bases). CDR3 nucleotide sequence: TGTGCCAGCAGCTTAGGGGCGGGAAGCTCCTACAATGAGCAGTTCTTC. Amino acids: CASSLGAGSSYNEQFF.